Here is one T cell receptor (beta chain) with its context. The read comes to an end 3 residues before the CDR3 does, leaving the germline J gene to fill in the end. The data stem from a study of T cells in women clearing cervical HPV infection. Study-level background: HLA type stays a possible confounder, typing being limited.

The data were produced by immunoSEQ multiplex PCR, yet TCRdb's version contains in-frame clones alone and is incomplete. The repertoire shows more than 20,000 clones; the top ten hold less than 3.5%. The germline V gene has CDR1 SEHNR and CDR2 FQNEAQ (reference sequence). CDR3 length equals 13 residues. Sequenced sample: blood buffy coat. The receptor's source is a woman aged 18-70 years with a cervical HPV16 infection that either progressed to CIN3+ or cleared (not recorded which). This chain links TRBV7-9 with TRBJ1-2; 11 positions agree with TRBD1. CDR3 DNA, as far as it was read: TGTGCCGGATGGGGACAGGGGGGGGATACC. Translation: CAGWGQGGDT. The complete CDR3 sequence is CAGWGQGGDTYTF.